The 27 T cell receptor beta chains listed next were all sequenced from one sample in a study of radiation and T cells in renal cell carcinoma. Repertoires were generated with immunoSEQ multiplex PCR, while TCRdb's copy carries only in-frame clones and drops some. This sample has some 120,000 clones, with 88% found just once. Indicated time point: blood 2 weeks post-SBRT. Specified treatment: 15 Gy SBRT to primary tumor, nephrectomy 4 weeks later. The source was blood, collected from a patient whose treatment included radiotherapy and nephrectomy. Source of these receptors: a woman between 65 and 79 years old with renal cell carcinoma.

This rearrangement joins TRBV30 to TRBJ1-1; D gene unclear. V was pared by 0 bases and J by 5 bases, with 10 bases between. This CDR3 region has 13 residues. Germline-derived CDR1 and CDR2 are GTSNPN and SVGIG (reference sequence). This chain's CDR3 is CAWSVLTATEAFF. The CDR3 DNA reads TGTGCCTGGAGTGTACTGACCGCTACTGAAGCTTTCTTT.

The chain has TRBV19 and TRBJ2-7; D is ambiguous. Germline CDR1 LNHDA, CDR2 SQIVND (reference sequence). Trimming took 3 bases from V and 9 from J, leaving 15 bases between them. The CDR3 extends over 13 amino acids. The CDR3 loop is CASSMVRSSRQYF. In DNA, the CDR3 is TGTGCCAGTAGTATGGTACGGAGCTCACGGCAGTACTTC.

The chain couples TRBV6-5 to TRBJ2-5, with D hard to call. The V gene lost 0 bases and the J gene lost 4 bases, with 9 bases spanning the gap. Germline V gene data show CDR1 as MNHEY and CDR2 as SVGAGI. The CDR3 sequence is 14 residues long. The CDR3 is CASSYSKWGETQYF. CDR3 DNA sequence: TGTGCCAGCAGTTACTCTAAATGGGGAGAGACCCAGTACTTC.

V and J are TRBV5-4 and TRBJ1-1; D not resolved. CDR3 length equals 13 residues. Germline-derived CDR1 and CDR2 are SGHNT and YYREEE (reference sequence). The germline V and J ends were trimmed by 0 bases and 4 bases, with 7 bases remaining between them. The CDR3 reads CASSLVQFTEAFF. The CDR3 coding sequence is TGTGCCAGCAGCTTGGTACAGTTCACTGAAGCTTTCTTT. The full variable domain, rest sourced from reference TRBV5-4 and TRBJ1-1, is ETGVTQSPTHLIKTRGQQVTLRCSSQSGHNTVSWYQQALGQGPQFIFQYYREEENGRGNFPPRFSGLQFPNYSSELNVNALELDDSALYLCASSLVQFTEAFFGQGTRLTVV.

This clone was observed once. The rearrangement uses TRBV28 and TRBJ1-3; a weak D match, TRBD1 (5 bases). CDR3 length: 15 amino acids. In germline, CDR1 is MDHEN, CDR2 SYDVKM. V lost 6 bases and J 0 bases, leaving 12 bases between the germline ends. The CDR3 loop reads CASRTGTVSGNTIYF. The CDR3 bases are TGTGCCAGCAGAACCGGGACGGTCTCTGGAAACACCATATATTTT.

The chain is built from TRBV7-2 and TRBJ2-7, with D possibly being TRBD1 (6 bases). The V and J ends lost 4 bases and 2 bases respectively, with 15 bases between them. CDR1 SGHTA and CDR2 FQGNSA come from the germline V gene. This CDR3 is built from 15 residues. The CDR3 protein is CASSSRTKGAYEQYF. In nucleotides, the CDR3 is TGTGCCAGCAGCTCCCGGACCAAGGGGGCCTACGAGCAGTACTTC.

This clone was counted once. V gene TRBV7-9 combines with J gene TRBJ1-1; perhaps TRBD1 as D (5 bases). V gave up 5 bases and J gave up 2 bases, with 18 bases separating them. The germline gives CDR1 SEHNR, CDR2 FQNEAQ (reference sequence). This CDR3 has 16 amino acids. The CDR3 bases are TGTGCCAGCAGCGACGGCCCGACGGGACCCAACACTGAAGCTTTCTTT. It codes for CASSDGPTGPNTEAFF.

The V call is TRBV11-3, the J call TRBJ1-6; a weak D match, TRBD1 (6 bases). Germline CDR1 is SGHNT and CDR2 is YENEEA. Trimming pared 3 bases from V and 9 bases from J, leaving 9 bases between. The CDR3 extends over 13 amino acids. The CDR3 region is CASSFTGISPLHF. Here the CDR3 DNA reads TGTGCCAGCAGCTTTACAGGGATTTCACCCCTCCACTTT. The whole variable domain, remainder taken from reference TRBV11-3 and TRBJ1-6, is EAGVVQSPRYKIIEKKQPVAFWCNPISGHNTLYWYLQNLGQGPELLIRYENEEAVDDSQLPKDRFSAERLKGVDSTLKIQPAELGDSAVYLCASSFTGISPLHFGNGTRLTVT.

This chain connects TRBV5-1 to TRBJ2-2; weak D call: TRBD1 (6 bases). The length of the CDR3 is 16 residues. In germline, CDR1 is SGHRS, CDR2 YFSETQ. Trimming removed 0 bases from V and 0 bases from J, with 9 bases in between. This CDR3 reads CASSLAQGANTGELFF. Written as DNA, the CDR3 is TGCGCCAGCAGCTTGGCACAGGGCGCGAACACCGGGGAGCTGTTTTTT.

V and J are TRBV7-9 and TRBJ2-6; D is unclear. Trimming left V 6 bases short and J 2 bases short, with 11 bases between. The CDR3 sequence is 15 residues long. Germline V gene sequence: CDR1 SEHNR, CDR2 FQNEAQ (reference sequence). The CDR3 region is CASSPPTPGANVLTF. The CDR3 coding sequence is TGTGCCAGCAGTCCCCCCACACCTGGGGCCAACGTCCTGACTTTC.

CDR3 DNA: TGTGCCAGCAGTCCCGGGGTGCGGGACAGGGGGCTGATAGGGAATCAGCCCCAGCATTTT. Translation gives CASSPGVRDRGLIGNQPQHF. V usage is TRBV27 and J usage is TRBJ1-5, with 12 bases aligning to TRBD1. Unmatched junction bases numbered 18, after V lost 5 bases and J lost 4 bases. This CDR3 has 20 amino acids. Germline loops: CDR1 MNHEY, CDR2 SMNVEV (reference sequence).

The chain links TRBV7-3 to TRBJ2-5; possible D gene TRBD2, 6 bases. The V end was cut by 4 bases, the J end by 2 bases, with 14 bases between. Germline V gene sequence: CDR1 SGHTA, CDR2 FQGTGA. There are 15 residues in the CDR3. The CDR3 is CASSSSGGAQETQYF. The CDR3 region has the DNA TGTGCCAGCAGCTCATCGGGCGGGGCGCAAGAGACCCAGTACTTC.

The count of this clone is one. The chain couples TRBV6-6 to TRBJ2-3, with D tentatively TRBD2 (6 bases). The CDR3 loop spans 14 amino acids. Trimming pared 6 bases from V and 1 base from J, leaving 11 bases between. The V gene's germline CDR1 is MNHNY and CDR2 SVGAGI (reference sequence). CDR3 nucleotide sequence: TGTGCCAGCAGGGATTGGGGGGGCACAGATACGCAGTATTTT. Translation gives CASRDWGGTDTQYF.

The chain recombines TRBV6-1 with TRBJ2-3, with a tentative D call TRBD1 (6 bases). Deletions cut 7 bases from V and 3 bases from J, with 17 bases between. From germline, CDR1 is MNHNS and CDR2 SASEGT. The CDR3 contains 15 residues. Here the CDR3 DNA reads TGTGCCAGCACGGGCTGGGGGCGAGGGACAGATACGCAGTATTTT. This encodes CASTGWGRGTDTQYF.

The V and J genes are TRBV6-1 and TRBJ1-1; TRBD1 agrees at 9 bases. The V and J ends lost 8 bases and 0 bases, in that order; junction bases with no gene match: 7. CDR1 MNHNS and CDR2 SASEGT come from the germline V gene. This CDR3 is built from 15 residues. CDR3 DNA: TGTGCCAGCCTGGACAGGGGAGCTTTGAACACTGAAGCTTTCTTT. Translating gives CASLDRGALNTEAFF.

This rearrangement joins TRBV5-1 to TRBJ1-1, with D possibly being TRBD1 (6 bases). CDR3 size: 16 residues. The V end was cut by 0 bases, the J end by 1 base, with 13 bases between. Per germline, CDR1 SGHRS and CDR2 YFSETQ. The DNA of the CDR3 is TGCGCCAGCAGCTTGGCCGGGGGCAAGACGAACACTGAAGCTTTCTTT. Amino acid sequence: CASSLAGGKTNTEAFF.

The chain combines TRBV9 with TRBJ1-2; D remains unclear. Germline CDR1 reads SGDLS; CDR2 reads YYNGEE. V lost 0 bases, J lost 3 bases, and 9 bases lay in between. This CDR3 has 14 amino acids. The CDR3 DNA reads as TGTGCCAGCAGCGTAGAGGCAAGCCACTATGGCTACACCTTC. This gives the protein CASSVEASHYGYTF.

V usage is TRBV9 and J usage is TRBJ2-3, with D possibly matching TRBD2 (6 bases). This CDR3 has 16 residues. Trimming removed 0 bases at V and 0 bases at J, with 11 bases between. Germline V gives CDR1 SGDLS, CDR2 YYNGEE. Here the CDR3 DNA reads TGTGCCAGCAGCGTAGAGGCGGGACTTAGCACAGATACGCAGTATTTT. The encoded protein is CASSVEAGLSTDTQYF.

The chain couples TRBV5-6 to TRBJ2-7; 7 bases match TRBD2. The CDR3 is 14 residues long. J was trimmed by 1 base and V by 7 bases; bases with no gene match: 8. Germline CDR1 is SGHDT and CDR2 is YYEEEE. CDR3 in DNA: TGTGCCAGCGGGAGGGGTCAGTCTTCCTACGAGCAGTACTTC. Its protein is CASGRGQSSYEQYF.

The CDR3 reads CASSGGAWGTEAFF. CDR3 sequence (DNA): TGTGCCAGCAGTGGGGGGGCCTGGGGCACTGAAGCTTTCTTT. This chain joins TRBV25-1 and TRBJ1-1, with D possibly being TRBD1 (6 bases). The CDR3 totals 14 residues. Per the germline V gene, CDR1 is MGHDK and CDR2 is SYGVNS. Trimming removed 4 bases at V and 4 bases at J, with 13 bases between.

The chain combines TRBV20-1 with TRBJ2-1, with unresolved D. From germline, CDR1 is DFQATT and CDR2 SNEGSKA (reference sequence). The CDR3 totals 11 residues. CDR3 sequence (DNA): TGCAGGGCTCTGACTTACAATGAGCAGTTCTTC. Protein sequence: CRALTYNEQFF.

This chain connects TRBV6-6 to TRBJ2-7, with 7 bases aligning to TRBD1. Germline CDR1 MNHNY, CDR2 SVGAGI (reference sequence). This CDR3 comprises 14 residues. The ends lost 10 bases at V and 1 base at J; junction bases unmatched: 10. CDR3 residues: CATKGATGSYEQYF. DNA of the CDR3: TGTGCCACGAAGGGGGCGACAGGGTCCTACGAGCAGTACTTC.

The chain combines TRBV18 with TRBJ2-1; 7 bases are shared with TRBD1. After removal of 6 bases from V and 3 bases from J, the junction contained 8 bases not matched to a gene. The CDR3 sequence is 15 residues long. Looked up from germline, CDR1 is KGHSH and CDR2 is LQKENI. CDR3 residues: CASSRRDSFYNEQFF. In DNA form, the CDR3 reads TGTGCCAGCTCTCGCCGGGACAGCTTCTACAATGAGCAGTTCTTC.

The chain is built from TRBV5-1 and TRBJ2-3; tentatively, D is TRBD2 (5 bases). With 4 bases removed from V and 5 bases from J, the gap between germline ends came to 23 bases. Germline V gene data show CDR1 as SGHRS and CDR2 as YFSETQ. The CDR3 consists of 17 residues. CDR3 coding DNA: TGCGCCAGCAGCATGGCACCTCCGGGGTCGATAGGAGATACGCAGTATTTT. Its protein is CASSMAPPGSIGDTQYF.

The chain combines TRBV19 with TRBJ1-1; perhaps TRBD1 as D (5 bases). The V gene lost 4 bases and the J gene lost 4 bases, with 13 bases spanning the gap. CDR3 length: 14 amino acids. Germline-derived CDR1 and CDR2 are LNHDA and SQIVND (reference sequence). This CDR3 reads CASSTRTGGTEAFF. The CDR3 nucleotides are TGTGCCAGTAGTACCCGGACCGGGGGCACTGAAGCTTTCTTT.

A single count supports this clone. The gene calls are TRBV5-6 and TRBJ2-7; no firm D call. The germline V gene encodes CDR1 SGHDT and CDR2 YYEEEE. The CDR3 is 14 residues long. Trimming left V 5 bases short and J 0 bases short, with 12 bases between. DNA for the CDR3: TGTGCCAGCAGTTCCCCGAAGAGCTCCTACGAGCAGTACTTC. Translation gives CASSSPKSSYEQYF.

CDR3 residues: CASSQRGLAGGPPYNEQFF. The CDR3 bases are TGTGCCAGCAGCCAACGAGGACTAGCGGGGGGGCCGCCCTACAATGAGCAGTTCTTC. The V gene is TRBV4-2, the J gene TRBJ2-1; 15 positions match TRBD2. Trimming took 2 bases from V and 2 from J; bases not matched to a gene: 7. The CDR3 runs 19 residues. CDR1 is LGHNA and CDR2 is YNFKEQ in the germline V gene.